A selection of T cell receptor beta chains follows, all from one sample in a study of molecular identifiers for immune sequencing clone quantification. MiXCR, applied by TCRdb to the PCR reads, yields one record per CDR3 protein. The sample includes about 510,000 distinct CDR3 sequences, over 20% of them seen just once. Sample: naive CD8+ T cells from blood, with Jurkat cell RNA spiked in. Receptors originate from a human donor in good health. Some libraries in this study had Jurkat cell RNA spiked in. Both conserved end residues are part of each CDR3. The order of the fields is J gene, clone size, V gene, CDR3 protein. Size values are once, few and many counts, or a class for expanded clones, and some rows have none.

>TRBJ2-3|few|TRBV20-1
CSARNRDFSSPDTQYF
>TRBJ2-7|many|TRBV13
CASSLFGRADEQYF
>TRBJ2-7|-|TRBV19
CASTSGRIQDGQYF
>TRBJ2-3|many|TRBV3-1
CASSQAGFGADTQYF
>TRBJ2-1|-|TRBV7-9
CASSSSTSLRNEQSF
>TRBJ1-1|few|TRBV25-1
CASSEYGVGNTEAFF
>TRBJ2-1|many|TRBV6-5
CASRAWDTEQFF
>TRBJ2-2|-|TRBV4-3
CASSQNRLASGAGELFF
>TRBJ2-7|few|TRBV19
CASSTGILSEQYF
>TRBJ1-4|-|TRBV6-2/TRBV6-3
CASSYTTDTTNEKLVF
>TRBJ1-1|-|TRBV6-1
CALVRGTWTEAFF
>TRBJ1-2|many|TRBV5-4
CASSPGTNYGYTF
>TRBJ1-1|many|TRBV7-9
CASSFGGQMEDTEAFF
>TRBJ1-1|-|TRBV25-1
CASSVMTGTEAFF
>TRBJ2-7|many|TRBV29-1
CSVENSGSYEQYF
>TRBJ2-2|-|TRBV19
CASSIYVGTGELFF
>TRBJ2-7|few|TRBV24-1
CATSSLASYEQYF
>TRBJ2-1|few|TRBV14
CASSQWTSGSNEQFF
>TRBJ1-6|-|TRBV5-3
CASNLDPGQEWDSPLHF
>TRBJ2-2|many|TRBV4-1
CASSQTDRVLGTGELFF
>TRBJ1-5|many|TRBV27
CATRLALNQPQHF
>TRBJ2-5|many|TRBV29-1
CSVEDPGKRTQYF
>TRBJ2-7|-|TRBV27
CASSPIGTGRDEQYF
>TRBJ1-4|-|TRBV4-1
CASSQATDLWAEKLFF
>TRBJ2-1|many|TRBV6-2/TRBV6-3
CASFSGAYNEQFF
>TRBJ2-2|-|TRBV7-6
CASCDTDLSDSDRISPGELFF
>TRBJ1-4|few|TRBV7-9
CASSLDPMGLTNEKLFF
>TRBJ1-1|many|TRBV12-5
CASGAPGSGAEAFF
>TRBJ2-7|many|TRBV19
CASRTGGSSYEQYF
>TRBJ2-1|-|TRBV6-5
CASWSGSLYNEQFF
>TRBJ1-1|few|TRBV30
CAWQMSEVGGAGRGLAEAFF
>TRBJ2-5|few|TRBV6-5
CATQVRGQETQYF
>TRBJ2-7|-|TRBV20-1
CSARDGTAMREQYF
>TRBJ2-5|many|TRBV11-2
CASSLGRGTSGRQETQYF
>TRBJ2-7|-|TRBV27
CASSPNPPRPDYEQYF
>TRBJ2-5|-|TRBV30
CAWSVGAGVKTQYF
>TRBJ1-3|-|TRBV28
CASSLFDNSGNTIYF
>TRBJ1-1|few|TRBV29-1
CSVLQSQTVNTEAFF
>TRBJ1-2|-|TRBV6-5
CASSYGGQAEGYTF
>TRBJ2-6|-|TRBV4-3
CASSHGQGANVLTF